Following are 8 T cell receptor beta chains from one sample sequenced in a study of cytomegalovirus exposure and HLA in healthy donors (dated by TCRdb to the late 2010s). The library relied on the immunoSEQ multiplex PCR assay. A mixture of 60 forward primers for TCR Vbeta segments and 13 reverse primers for TCR Jbeta segments was used in the multiplex PCR. TCRdb provides this immuneACCESS table in a form limited to in-frame rearrangements. Some clones are lacking; in checked studies, under half of them reflect an unresolved V gene, and why the rest are absent is not known. The sample's table lists a count of 80,000 to 100,000 clones. The ten largest clones add up to 0.58% of the sample. What was sequenced was PBMCs. Receptors were obtained from a man aged 50-60 years in good health and CMV-seronegative.

The chain links TRBV27 to TRBJ1-4, with TRBD1 matching over 9 bases. The CDR3 has 16 amino acids. CDR1 MNHEY and CDR2 SMNVEV come from the germline V gene (reference sequence). V dropped 7 bases and J dropped 8; count of bases not matched to a gene: 14. CDR3 residues: CASTPKGTGLKEKLFF. DNA for the CDR3: TGTGCCAGCACTCCCAAGGGGACAGGGTTGAAGGAAAAACTGTTTTTT.

V gene TRBV7-9 combines with J gene TRBJ1-4, with 9 positions matching TRBD1. Per the germline V gene, CDR1 is SEHNR and CDR2 is FQNEAQ (reference sequence). CDR3 size: 16 residues. Trimming removed 5 bases from V and 0 bases from J; junction bases left unmatched: 4. CDR3 amino acids: CASSLRDRATNEKLFF. CDR3 bases: TGTGCCAGCAGCCTACGGGACAGGGCAACTAATGAAAAACTGTTTTTT.

This rearrangement joins TRBV11-2 to TRBJ2-1; 11 bases match TRBD2. V trimming: 5 bases; J trimming: 3 bases; junction bases outside the gene matches: 9. CDR3 size: 17 residues. CDR1 is SGHAT and CDR2 is FQNNGV in the germline V gene. CDR3 in DNA: TGTGCCAGCAGCCAGACACGACTAGCGGGGATCTACAATGAGCAGTTCTTC. It translates to CASSQTRLAGIYNEQFF.

The chain combines TRBV7-6 with TRBJ2-7, with 8 bases lining up with TRBD2. Unmatched junction bases numbered 4, after V lost 1 base and J lost 2 bases. The CDR3 spans 15 residues. CDR1 is SGHVS, CDR2 FNYEAQ, per germline. The CDR3 spells CASSLDSGVAYEQYF. The CDR3 region has the DNA TGTGCCAGCAGCTTAGATAGCGGGGTCGCCTACGAGCAGTACTTC.

The chain has TRBV6-1 and TRBJ2-3; TRBD1 is a possible D gene (5 bases). Trimming stripped 2 bases from V and 1 base from J, with 16 bases between. The CDR3 sequence is 17 residues long. Looked up from germline, CDR1 is MNHNS and CDR2 is SASEGT. As DNA, the CDR3 is TGTGCCAGCAGTGAATACCTGTGGGAAGGGGGCACAGATACGCAGTATTTT. Its protein is CASSEYLWEGGTDTQYF.

This sequence joins TRBV6-5 and TRBJ2-7; 10 bases align to TRBD1. CDR3 size: 14 residues. After removal of 5 bases from V and 2 bases from J, the junction contained 3 bases not matched to a gene. CDR1 MNHEY and CDR2 SVGAGI come from the germline V gene. The CDR3 here is CASSKDRGAYEQYF. Written as DNA, the CDR3 is TGTGCCAGCAGTAAGGACAGGGGGGCCTACGAGCAGTACTTC.

The chain recombines TRBV23-1 with TRBJ1-3; TRBD1 might be the D (5 bases). TRBV23-1 has ORF status, its function being uncertain. This CDR3 has 16 amino acids. Trimming cost V 4 bases and J 4 bases, with 17 bases left between them. The CDR3 bases are TGCGCCAGCAGTCTTGTCGCCAGGGCACCCGGAAACACCATATATTTT. Residues: CASSLVARAPGNTIYF.

The rearrangement uses TRBV5-5 and TRBJ2-1, with 13 bases that match TRBD2. Germline V CDR1 and CDR2: SGHKS, YYEKEE (reference sequence). The CDR3 is made up of 18 amino acids. V was pared by 1 base and J by 4 bases, with 8 bases of the junction left unmatched. The CDR3 DNA reads as TGTGCCAGCAGCTTGAGTGCGACTAGCGGGGGGAATTACAATGAGCAGTTCTTC. This gives the protein CASSLSATSGGNYNEQFF.